The 32 T cell receptor beta chains below were found in one sample sequenced in a study of neurological immune-mediated disorders. Each CDR3 protein gets one entry after TCRdb re-called the 5' RACE reads with MiXCR. The sample holds under 60,000 distinct CDR3 sequences, 16% seen once. Input material: PBMCs. The receptors here all came from a man in his sixties in good health.

This clonotype came up many times. J is TRBJ1-5 and V is TRBV5-1; 9 nucleotides match TRBD1. Germline CDR1 is SGHRS and CDR2 is YFSETQ. The CDR3 contains 19 residues. With 0 bases clipped from V and 5 bases from J, the junction kept 15 bases outside the gene matches. CDR3 amino acids: CASSLAGGLARTGDQPQHF. CDR3 nucleotide sequence: TGCGCCAGCAGCTTGGCCGGTGGGCTCGCTCGGACAGGGGATCAGCCCCAGCATTTT.

This clonotype was seen ten or more times. CDR3 in amino acids: CASSPIGGSNGEQYF. The CDR3 bases are TGTGCCAGCAGCCCCATTGGGGGGAGCAACGGCGAGCAGTACTTC. The gene calls are TRBV7-2 and TRBJ2-7, with a weak D call TRBD2 (6 bases). V was cut by 5 bases and J by 6 bases, with 20 bases left in between. Germline assignment: CDR1 SGHTA and CDR2 FQGNSA. The CDR3 sequence is 15 residues long.

In this sample, this clonotype turned up many times. The chain is built from TRBV6-2 or TRBV6-3 and TRBJ1-2, with 10 bases identical to TRBD1. The CDR3 is 18 residues long. Germline lookup yields CDR1 MNHEY and CDR2 SVGEGT. With 2 bases clipped from V and 4 bases from J, the junction kept 13 bases outside the gene matches. The CDR3 loop is CASSYAAGTGALVYGYTF. In DNA, the CDR3 is TGTGCCAGCAGTTACGCCGCCGGGACAGGGGCCCTCGTCTATGGCTACACCTTC.

This clonotype has a count of ten or more. The genes are TRBV5-1 and TRBJ1-1; D is possibly TRBD1 (5 bases). This CDR3 is 14 amino acids long. From germline, CDR1 is SGHRS and CDR2 YFSETQ. Between the trimmed V and J ends, which lost 0 bases and 5 bases, there was a span of 11 bases. CDR3 protein: CASSLDGAPTEAFF. DNA for the CDR3: TGCGCCAGCAGCTTGGACGGGGCGCCTACTGAAGCTTTCTTT. Using reference TRBV5-1 and TRBJ1-1 for the parts outside the CDR3, the full variable domain is KAGVTQTPRYLIKTRGQQVTLSCSPISGHRSVSWYQQTPGQGLQFLFEYFSETQRNKGNFPGRFSGRQFSNSRSEMNVSTLELGDSALYLCASSLDGAPTEAFFGQGTRLTVV.

This chain connects TRBV10-3 to TRBJ2-3, with 8 bases matching TRBD2. Germline values: CDR1 ENHRY, CDR2 SYGVKD. The length of the CDR3 is 13 residues. V lost 11 bases to trimming and J lost 2 bases; unmatched junction nucleotides: 6. The CDR3 here is CAVTSAFTDTQYF. In nucleotides, the CDR3 is TGTGCCGTGACTAGCGCATTCACAGATACGCAGTATTTT.

V usage is TRBV5-1 and J usage is TRBJ2-7; TRBD1 agrees at 9 bases. This CDR3 spans 14 amino acids. Germline V gene sequence: CDR1 SGHRS, CDR2 YFSETQ. The ends lost 4 bases at V and 3 bases at J; junction bases unmatched: 5. As DNA, the CDR3 is TGCGCCAGCAGCGTTGGACAGGGGAGCTACGAGCAGTACTTC. As protein: CASSVGQGSYEQYF.

Only a few counts were recorded for this clonotype. J is TRBJ2-7 and V is TRBV28; 11 positions agree with TRBD1. CDR1 is MDHEN and CDR2 is SYDVKM in the germline V gene. Unmatched junction bases numbered 4, after V lost 2 bases and J lost 4 bases. The CDR3 sequence is 15 residues long. DNA for the CDR3: TGTGCCAGCAGTTTAGAGGACAGGGGGCTATACGAGCAGTACTTC. Translation gives CASSLEDRGLYEQYF.

This clonotype was seen many times. V is TRBV29-1 and J is TRBJ1-1; D unresolved. Germline V CDR1 and CDR2: SQVTM, ANQGSEA. V was trimmed by 7 bases and J by 5 bases, leaving 17 bases between them. The CDR3 extends over 13 amino acids. CDR3: CSANKMTRTEAFF. CDR3 nucleotide sequence: TGCAGCGCAAACAAAATGACACGGACTGAAGCTTTCTTT.

This clonotype was counted ten times or more. The chain employs TRBV24-1 and TRBJ1-5; no reliable D call. Looked up from germline, CDR1 is KGHDR and CDR2 is SFDVKD. The CDR3 totals 13 residues. V shed 4 bases and J shed 11 bases, with 14 bases lying between them. DNA for the CDR3: TGTGCCACCAGTGACGCAGGCTGGGAGGCCCAGCATTTT. Translated, it gives CATSDAGWEAQHF.

The CDR3 DNA sequence: TGTGCCTGGAGTAGGGCAGATACGCAGTATTTT. It is translated as CAWSRADTQYF. The gene calls are TRBV30 and TRBJ2-3; D call uncertain. The CDR3 has 11 amino acids. The germline CDR1 and CDR2 sequences are GTSNPN and SVGIG (reference sequence). V lost 2 bases, J lost 4 bases, and 4 bases lay in between. Full variable domain (remainder filled in from reference TRBV30 and TRBJ2-3): SQTIHQWPATLVQPVGSPLSLECTVEGTSNPNLYWYRQAAGRGLQLLFYSVGIGQISSEVPQNLSASRPQDRQFILSSKKLLLSDSGFYLCAWSRADTQYFGPGTRLTVL.

At least ten counts were recorded for this clonotype. CDR3 loop: CSVEDRKFRRNEQFF. CDR3 sequence (DNA): TGCAGCGTTGAAGATCGCAAATTTCGTAGGAATGAGCAGTTCTTC. The V call is TRBV29-1, the J call TRBJ2-1; D ambiguous. CDR3 length equals 15 residues. Trimming left V 0 bases short and J 7 bases short, with 16 bases between. Germline V gives CDR1 SQVTM, CDR2 ANQGSEA.

This rearrangement joins TRBV7-2 to TRBJ2-7; no definite D call. The V gene lost 4 bases and the J gene lost 4 bases, with 5 bases spanning the gap. CDR1 and CDR2 from the germline V gene are SGHTA and FQGNSA. The CDR3 is 11 residues long. CDR3 nucleotide sequence: TGTGCCAGCAGCTCTAATTACGAGCAGTACTTC. Translating gives CASSSNYEQYF.

This clonotype has a count of ten or more. The rearrangement joins TRBV6-6 to TRBJ2-1, with 7 positions matching TRBD1. CDR1 and CDR2 from the germline V gene are MNHNY and SVGAGI (reference sequence). V was clipped by 11 bases and J by 7 bases; unmatched bases: 11. This CDR3 comprises 13 residues. DNA for the CDR3: TGTGCCGTGCTCGGGACAGCCCTTAATGAGCAGTTCTTC. Translating gives CAVLGTALNEQFF.

CDR3 region: CASSFGQTTYEQYF. As DNA, the CDR3 is TGCGCCAGCAGCTTTGGACAGACGACCTACGAGCAGTACTTC. V and J are TRBV5-1 and TRBJ2-7; D perhaps matches TRBD1 (6 bases). The CDR3 extends over 14 amino acids. Germline CDR1 SGHRS, CDR2 YFSETQ. V was pared by 2 bases and J by 2 bases, with 11 bases between.

There are many counts of this clonotype. V is TRBV28 and J is TRBJ2-7, with 7 bases aligning to TRBD2. Per germline, CDR1 MDHEN and CDR2 SYDVKM. This CDR3 is built from 15 residues. Germline trimming cut 4 bases from V and 0 bases from J; bases unmatched to any gene: 6. CDR3 amino acids: CASSSPGGSSYEQYF. In DNA form, the CDR3 reads TGTGCCAGCAGTTCTCCCGGGGGGAGCTCCTACGAGCAGTACTTC.

This clonotype appeared many times. The chain uses TRBV20-1 and TRBJ2-3; 7 bases line up with TRBD1. The CDR3 extends over 17 amino acids. V gave up 6 bases and J gave up 1 base; unmatched junction bases: 16. CDR1 is DFQATT, CDR2 SNEGSKA, per germline (reference sequence). The CDR3 sequence: CSATRVIGGGGTDTQYF. In DNA form, the CDR3 reads TGCAGTGCCACTAGGGTGATAGGGGGCGGTGGCACAGATACGCAGTATTTT.

At least ten counts were recorded for this clonotype. Here the CDR3 DNA reads TGCAGCGTTTTACAGGGGATCGGATCACCCCTCCACTTT. This gives the protein CSVLQGIGSPLHF. The chain combines TRBV29-1 with TRBJ1-6; 7 bases agree with TRBD1. Germline CDR1 SQVTM, CDR2 ANQGSEA. After removal of 5 bases from V and 10 bases from J, the junction contained 8 bases not matched to a gene. The CDR3 spans 13 residues.

This clonotype appeared many times. The chain links TRBV5-1 to TRBJ1-2; D perhaps matches TRBD1 (5 bases). The CDR3 covers 13 residues. Between the trimmed V and J ends, which lost 4 bases and 6 bases, there was a span of 13 bases. Germline V gene sequence: CDR1 SGHRS, CDR2 YFSETQ. CDR3 coding DNA: TGCGCCAGCAGCCATGAACAGGTTCATGGCTACACCTTC. This codes for CASSHEQVHGYTF.

This clonotype was recorded at least ten times. The chain joins TRBV20-1 to TRBJ2-1; TRBD2 matches at 12 bases. From germline, CDR1 is DFQATT and CDR2 SNEGSKA (reference sequence). There are 19 residues in the CDR3. J lost 7 bases, V lost 0 bases, and 16 bases had no gene match. In nucleotides, the CDR3 is TGCAGTGCTAGAGATGGGAGACTAGCGGGAGAAAGAGAAGGAAATGAGCAGTTCTTC. Its protein product is CSARDGRLAGEREGNEQFF.

The sample holds many counts of this clonotype. The chain carries TRBV20-1 and TRBJ2-5; D call uncertain. Per germline, CDR1 DFQATT and CDR2 SNEGSKA (reference sequence). The CDR3 loop spans 11 amino acids. Trimming removed 8 bases at V and 4 bases at J, with 11 bases between. The CDR3 reads CSYRSGETQYF. The CDR3 DNA follows: TGCAGTTACCGGTCGGGAGAGACCCAGTACTTC.

The V gene is TRBV7-2, the J gene TRBJ2-3; 8 nucleotides agree with TRBD2. This CDR3 comprises 16 residues. Germline lookup yields CDR1 SGHTA and CDR2 FQGNSA. V lost 1 base to trimming and J lost 3 bases; unmatched junction nucleotides: 6. This CDR3 reads CASSLVVGGGTDTQYF. The CDR3 DNA reads as TGTGCCAGCAGCTTAGTGGTCGGGGGGGGTACAGATACGCAGTATTTT.

This clonotype was seen at least ten times. This CDR3 is CASSVDRANTEAFF. The DNA of the CDR3 is TGTGCCAGCAGCGTAGACCGGGCGAACACTGAAGCTTTCTTT. This rearrangement joins TRBV9 to TRBJ1-1; unclear D gene. Looked up from germline, CDR1 is SGDLS and CDR2 is YYNGEE. V was pared by 0 bases and J by 1 base, with 7 bases between. The CDR3 has 14 residues.

In this sample, this clonotype turned up a few times. This chain joins TRBV9 and TRBJ1-1, with no clear D. CDR3 size: 14 residues. V was clipped by 4 bases and J by 1 base, with 11 bases between them. Germline CDR1 SGDLS, CDR2 YYNGEE. The CDR3 nucleotides are TGTGCCAGCAGCCCTTTCCAGAAGAACACTGAAGCTTTCTTT. Its translation is CASSPFQKNTEAFF.

This clonotype was seen many times. The chain has TRBV5-1 and TRBJ2-3; D unresolved. The CDR3 extends over 14 amino acids. Trimming took off 5 bases at V and 4 bases at J, with 14 bases between the two ends. Germline V gives CDR1 SGHRS, CDR2 YFSETQ. CDR3 residues: CASSPQAGADTQYF. CDR3 DNA: TGCGCCAGCAGTCCCCAAGCAGGAGCAGATACGCAGTATTTT.

This clonotype occurred many times. The V gene is TRBV7-2, the J gene TRBJ1-6; D might be TRBD1 (6 bases). From germline, CDR1 is SGHTA and CDR2 FQGNSA. V lost 3 bases to trimming and J lost 7 bases, with 19 bases between them. There are 17 residues in the CDR3. The CDR3 DNA reads TGTGCCAGCAGCTTGGTCCTTCCGGGGGCGGGCAATTCACCCCTCCACTTT. Amino acid sequence: CASSLVLPGAGNSPLHF.

This clonotype was counted many times. V is TRBV12-3 or TRBV12-4 and J is TRBJ2-7; 9 positions agree with TRBD2. After removal of 3 bases from V and 0 bases from J, the junction contained 18 bases not matched to a gene. CDR3 length equals 20 residues. The CDR3 DNA sequence: TGTGCCAGCAGTTTGTGGGGGGGTGCTAGCGGGACCGGGGTCTCCTACGAGCAGTACTTC. Translation gives CASSLWGGASGTGVSYEQYF.

The chain couples TRBV6-5 to TRBJ1-2; maybe TRBD1 (5 bases). Trimming stripped 7 bases from V and 4 bases from J, with 19 bases between. The germline V gene has CDR1 MNHEY and CDR2 SVGAGI. The length of the CDR3 is 15 residues. The CDR3 DNA is TGTGCCAGCACCTCATTCCGGGGGGGGTCCTATGGCTACACCTTC. Protein sequence: CASTSFRGGSYGYTF.

In the case of this clonotype: A much larger clone differs by one base, so this may be a read error. This sequence joins TRBV28 and TRBJ2-3; a weak D match, TRBD2 (7 bases). This CDR3 is 18 amino acids long. Deletions cut 8 bases from V and 3 bases from J, with 27 bases between. The V gene's germline CDR1 is MDHEN and CDR2 SYDVKM. Written as DNA, the CDR3 is TGTGCCAGCGGAGTTCTATCTTGGCCGGGGGGCGCGACAGATACGCAGTATTTT. Translating gives CASGVLSWPGGATDTQYF.

Turning to this clonotype: The germline gene is not matched at one end of the junction; a read error may be the cause. CDR3 DNA sequence: TGTGCCAACAGTCGACAGGATGGAGATGAGAAGTTCTTC. This encodes CANSRQDGDEKFF. J is TRBJ2-1 and V is TRBV12-3 or TRBV12-4; D possibly corresponds to TRBD1 (6 bases). The CDR3 has 13 amino acids.

This clonotype was recorded many times. The chain recombines TRBV4-2 with TRBJ2-1; 9 bases agree with TRBD2. The CDR3 is made up of 17 amino acids. In germline, CDR1 is LGHNA, CDR2 YNFKEQ. With V trimmed by 1 base and J by 2 bases, 6 bases remained unmatched. The CDR3 coding sequence is TGTGCCAGCAGCCAAGGCCGGAGCGGGAGGCCCTACAATGAGCAGTTCTTC. It encodes CASSQGRSGRPYNEQFF.

This clonotype has ten or more counts. This chain links TRBV7-9 with TRBJ1-2; D possibly corresponds to TRBD1 (6 bases). The CDR3 has 15 residues. Germline V gene lookup returns CDR1 SEHNR and CDR2 FQNEAQ (reference sequence). V gave up 5 bases and J gave up 5 bases, with 18 bases separating them. CDR3 residues: CASSPEQGQVYGYTF. The CDR3 DNA follows: TGTGCCAGCAGCCCAGAACAGGGTCAGGTTTATGGCTACACCTTC.

This clonotype came up many times. The junction departs from germline at one end; a sequencing error may be responsible. The chain employs TRBV5-1 and TRBJ2-3; a weak D match, TRBD1 (6 bases). From germline, CDR1 is SGHRS and CDR2 YFSETQ. This CDR3 contains 14 residues. The CDR3 nucleotides are TGCGCCAGCAGCTTTTCCGGGGACACACATACGCAGTATTTT. The encoded protein is CASSFSGDTHTQYF.